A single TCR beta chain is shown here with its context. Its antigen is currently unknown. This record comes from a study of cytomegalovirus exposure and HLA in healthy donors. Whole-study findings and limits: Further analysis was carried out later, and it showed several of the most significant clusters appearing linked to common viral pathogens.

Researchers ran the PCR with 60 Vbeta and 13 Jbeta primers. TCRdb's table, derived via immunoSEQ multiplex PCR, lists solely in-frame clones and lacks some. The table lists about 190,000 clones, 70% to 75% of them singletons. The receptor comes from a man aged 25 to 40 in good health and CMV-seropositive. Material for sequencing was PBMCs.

CDR3 residues: CASSAAGTGSNQPQHF. Here the CDR3 DNA reads TGTGCCAGCAGCGCGGCCGGGACAGGAAGCAATCAGCCCCAGCATTTT. V usage is TRBV7-2 and J usage is TRBJ1-5; 8 bases line up with TRBD1. V shed 5 bases, J shed 1 base, and the junction held 7 bases outside the gene matches. From germline, CDR1 is SGHTA and CDR2 FQGNSA. The length of the CDR3 is 16 residues.